This TCR beta chain comes out of a study of shared clonotypes between healthy human individuals. Regarding the study as a whole: Only blood samples were collected, and tissue repertoires likely differ. The genetic and exposure-history diversity represented was limited by few donors. The generation probabilities recorded for non-shared clonotypes fell below those of clonotypes shared by all four donors.

On this clone itself: The antigen is not known.

Naive CD8 populations comprised CD45RO-negative cells positively selected for CCR7, excluding terminally differentiated effector memory CD45RA+ cells. Data came from immunoSEQ multiplex PCR; TCRdb stores just in-frame clones and leaves some out. The profile shows roughly 890,000 clones, around 92% of them singletons. The CDR3 is 17 amino acids. Germline CDR1 and CDR2: SEHNR and FQNEAQ (reference sequence). Trimming took 6 bases from V and 1 from J, leaving 21 bases between them. The sequence was obtained from a man aged 25-45 years in good health. The rearrangement uses TRBV7-9 and TRBJ1-1; TRBD1 is a possible D gene (5 bases). The source material was naive CD8+ T cells sorted from blood. The CDR3 nucleotides read TGTGCCAGCAGAGCTCCCCTCACGACAGACGGGAACACTGAAGCTTTCTTT. Translation gives CASRAPLTTDGNTEAFF.